This T cell receptor (beta chain) was retrieved from a study of T cells in Graves' hyperthyroidism and ophthalmopathy. It was RNA transcripts that yielded the amplified TCR beta CDR3 regions. The HTBI primer set was used in a first-round RT-PCR of the TCR CDR3. One entry per CDR3 protein results from TCRdb running MiXCR on the multiplex PCR reads. This sample yields under 350,000 distinct CDR3 sequences, of which around a sixth are seen a single time; 45% to 50% belongs to the top ten. This clonotype was observed at least ten times. The antigen remains undetermined. Findings of the study overall: Clonotypes that were expanded in thyroid above 0.001 mostly appeared in blood too.

The sample comprised blood. The origin of this receptor is a woman in her forties or fifties with Graves' hyperthyroidism.

CDR3 residues: CAAKDRVNTEAFF. The CDR3 DNA follows: TGTGCCGCTAAGGACAGAGTGAACACTGAAGCTTTCTTT. This sequence joins TRBV19 and TRBJ1-1; D may be TRBD1 (6 bases). CDR1 LNHDA and CDR2 SQIVND come from the germline V gene (reference sequence). The CDR3 is made up of 13 amino acids. V was shortened by 11 bases and J by 0 bases, with 13 bases between the two germline ends.